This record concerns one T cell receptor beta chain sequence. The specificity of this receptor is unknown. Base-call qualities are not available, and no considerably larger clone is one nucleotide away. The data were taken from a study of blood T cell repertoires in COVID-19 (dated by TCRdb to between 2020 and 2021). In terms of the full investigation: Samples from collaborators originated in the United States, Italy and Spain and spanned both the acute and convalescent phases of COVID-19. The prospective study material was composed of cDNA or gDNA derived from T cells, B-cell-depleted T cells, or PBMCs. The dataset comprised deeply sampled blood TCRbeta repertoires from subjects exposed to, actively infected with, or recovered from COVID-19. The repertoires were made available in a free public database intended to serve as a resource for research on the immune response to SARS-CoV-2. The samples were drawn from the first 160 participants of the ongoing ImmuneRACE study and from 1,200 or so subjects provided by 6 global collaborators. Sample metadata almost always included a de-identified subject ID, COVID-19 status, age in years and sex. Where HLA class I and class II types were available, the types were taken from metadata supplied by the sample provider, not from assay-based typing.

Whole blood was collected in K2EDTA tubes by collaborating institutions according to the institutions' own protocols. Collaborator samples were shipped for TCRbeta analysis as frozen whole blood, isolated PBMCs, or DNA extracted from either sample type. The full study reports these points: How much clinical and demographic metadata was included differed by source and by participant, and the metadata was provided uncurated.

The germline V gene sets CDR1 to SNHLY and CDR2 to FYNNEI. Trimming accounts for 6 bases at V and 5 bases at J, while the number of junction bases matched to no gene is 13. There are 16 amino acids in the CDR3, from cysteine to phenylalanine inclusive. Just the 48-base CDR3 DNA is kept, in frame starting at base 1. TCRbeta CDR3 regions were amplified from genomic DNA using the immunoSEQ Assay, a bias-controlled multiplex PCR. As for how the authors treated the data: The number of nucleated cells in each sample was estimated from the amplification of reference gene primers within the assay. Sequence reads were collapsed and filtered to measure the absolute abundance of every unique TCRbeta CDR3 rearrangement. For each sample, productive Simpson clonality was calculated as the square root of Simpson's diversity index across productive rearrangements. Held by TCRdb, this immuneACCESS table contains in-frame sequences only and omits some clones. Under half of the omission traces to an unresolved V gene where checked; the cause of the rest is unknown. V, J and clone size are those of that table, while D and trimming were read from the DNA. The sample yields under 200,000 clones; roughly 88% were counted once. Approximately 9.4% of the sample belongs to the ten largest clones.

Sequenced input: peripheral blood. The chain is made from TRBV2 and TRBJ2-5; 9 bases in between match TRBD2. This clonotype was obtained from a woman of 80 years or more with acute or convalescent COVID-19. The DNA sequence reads TGTGCCAGCAGGGGGGAAGGCGGGAGGGAGGGCGAGACCCAGTACTTC. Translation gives CASRGEGGREGETQYF.